This TCR beta chain was captured by sequencing in a study of PD-1 blockade in classical Hodgkin lymphoma. Only in-frame clones appear in the TCRdb table, and some are missing; sequencing was by immunoSEQ multiplex PCR. The sample consists of under 20,000 clones, 70% to 80% of them appearing once. This CDR3 is built from 18 residues. In germline, CDR1 is SGHVS, CDR2 FQNEAQ. The ends lost 0 bases at V and 2 bases at J; junction bases unmatched: 13. This clone was observed a handful of times. In every patient, relapse followed autologous stem cell transplantation, while exposure to brentuximab vedotin differed.

This chain uses TRBV7-8 with TRBJ2-7, with 7 bases lining up with TRBD2. Material: peripheral blood mononuclear cells (PBMCs), obtained before the second cycle of nivolumab. This sequence was found in a human donor with classical Hodgkin lymphoma. CDR3: CASSLALWGGRSTYEQYF. The CDR3 bases are TGTGCCAGCAGCTTAGCGCTTTGGGGGGGACGTTCGACCTACGAGCAGTACTTC.